These 20 T cell receptor beta chains came from one sample sequenced in a study of Ad26.COV2.S vaccination and SARS-CoV-2 variants. Profiled with immunoSEQ multiplex PCR; TCRdb holds only in-frame clones, not every one. The top ten hold less than 2% of the sample, which has more than 300,000 clones, 86% seen once. The treatment here: 15 to 20 received Ad26.COV2.S at low or high dose, single or two shots; roughly five received placebo; per-sample allocation not given. Sampling was performed 63 days after the first vaccine or placebo injection. The specimen was peripheral blood, collected in a trial of Ad26.COV2.S vaccine versus placebo. The receptors derive from a person between 18 and 65 years old who received the Ad26.COV2.S COVID-19 vaccine or a placebo.

V is TRBV5-4 and J is TRBJ1-4; the match to TRBD1 covers 7 bases. From germline, CDR1 is SGHNT and CDR2 YYREEE (reference sequence). CDR3 size: 14 residues. Trimming cost V 4 bases and J 6 bases; bases outside gene matches: 6. CDR3 sequence (DNA): TGTGCCAGCAGCCTGGGACAGTCCCATGAAAAACTGTTTTTT. Amino acids: CASSLGQSHEKLFF.

The chain is built from TRBV5-1 and TRBJ2-5; TRBD1 matches 11 bases. Germline CDR1 SGHRS, CDR2 YFSETQ. This CDR3 is 16 amino acids long. Trimming removed 4 bases from V and 0 bases from J; junction bases left unmatched: 5. Here the CDR3 DNA reads TGCGCCAGCAGCCCGGACAGGGGGCCGTACCAAGAGACCCAGTACTTC. It codes for CASSPDRGPYQETQYF. The full variable domain, its missing parts supplied by reference TRBV5-1 and TRBJ2-5, is KAGVTQTPRYLIKTRGQQVTLSCSPISGHRSVSWYQQTPGQGLQFLFEYFSETQRNKGNFPGRFSGRQFSNSRSEMNVSTLELGDSALYLCASSPDRGPYQETQYFGPGTRLLVL.

The chain recombines TRBV7-9 with TRBJ2-1; 8 bases are a match to TRBD1. This CDR3 spans 16 amino acids. Germline V gene data show CDR1 as SEHNR and CDR2 as FQNEAQ (reference sequence). V lost 0 bases and J lost 4; bases outside the gene matches: 5. The CDR3 coding sequence is TGTGCCAGCAGCTTAGCGAGGGACAGGAATTACAATGAGCAGTTCTTC. As protein: CASSLARDRNYNEQFF. Drawing the rest from reference TRBV7-9 and TRBJ2-1, the complete variable domain is DTGVSQNPRHKITKRGQNVTFRCDPISEHNRLYWYRQTLGQGPEFLTYFQNEAQLEKSRLLSDRFSAERPKGSFSTLEIQRTEQGDSAMYLCASSLARDRNYNEQFFGPGTRLTVL.

J is TRBJ2-7 and V is TRBV7-9; the D is unclear. With 6 bases removed from V and 3 bases from J, the gap between germline ends came to 18 bases. Germline V gene data show CDR1 as SEHNR and CDR2 as FQNEAQ (reference sequence). The CDR3 is made up of 15 amino acids. The CDR3 DNA reads TGTGCCAGCAGTCAGAAGGACGGTCTTTTCTACGAGCAGTACTTC. This translates into CASSQKDGLFYEQYF.

The chain uses TRBV7-9 and TRBJ1-5; no clear D. This CDR3 has 13 amino acids. Germline V gives CDR1 SEHNR, CDR2 FQNEAQ (reference sequence). V lost 1 base and J lost 4, with 5 bases in between. CDR3 in DNA: TGTGCCAGCAGCTTAGGCTGGAATCAGCCCCAGCATTTT. The encoded protein is CASSLGWNQPQHF.

The chain joins TRBV20-1 to TRBJ1-5; D is possibly TRBD1 (5 bases). Germline CDR1 and CDR2: DFQATT and SNEGSKA (reference sequence). Between the trimmed V and J ends, which lost 1 base and 9 bases, there was a span of 7 bases. The CDR3 runs to 11 residues. The CDR3 protein is CSARVQGPQHF. DNA for the CDR3: TGCAGTGCTAGAGTCCAGGGGCCCCAGCATTTT.

V and J are TRBV7-9 and TRBJ2-2; 8 bases align to TRBD2. Germline values: CDR1 SEHNR, CDR2 FQNEAQ (reference sequence). V shed 7 bases, J shed 5 bases, and the junction held 6 bases outside the gene matches. This CDR3 region has 14 residues. CDR3 nucleotides: TGTGCCAGCAAGGCAAGCGGGGGAACCGGGGAGCTGTTTTTT. Translation gives CASKASGGTGELFF.

The J gene is TRBJ1-2, the V gene TRBV25-1; maybe TRBD1 (6 bases). CDR1 and CDR2 (germline): MGHDK, SYGVNS. The ends were cut back, 3 bases at V and 10 bases at J, with 12 bases in the middle. The CDR3 runs 12 residues. The DNA for the CDR3 is TGTGCCAGCAGTGACACAGGGCGACACTACACCTTC. It translates to CASSDTGRHYTF.

The rearrangement uses TRBV7-9 and TRBJ2-2, with 7 bases lining up with TRBD2. V lost 5 bases, J lost 5 bases, and 5 bases stayed unmatched. The CDR3 covers 14 residues. CDR1 is SEHNR and CDR2 is FQNEAQ in the germline V gene (reference sequence). This CDR3 reads CASSRSGETGELFF. DNA for the CDR3: TGTGCCAGCAGCAGAAGCGGGGAAACCGGGGAGCTGTTTTTT.

CDR3 protein: CASSPIGQERNQPQHF. CDR3 in DNA: TGTGCCAGCAGCCCGATCGGACAGGAGAGAAATCAGCCCCAGCATTTT. This chain connects TRBV6-4 to TRBJ1-5, with TRBD1 matching 7 bases. Looked up from germline, CDR1 is MRHNA and CDR2 is SNTAGT. J lost 4 bases, V lost 6 bases, and 12 bases had no gene match. The CDR3 spans 16 residues.

V and J are TRBV19 and TRBJ1-2; 8 bases match TRBD1. This CDR3 has 19 residues. The V and J ends lost 6 bases and 2 bases, in that order; junction bases with no gene match: 20. Per the germline V gene, CDR1 is LNHDA and CDR2 is SQIVND (reference sequence). The CDR3 reads CASSERADGQGFLNYGYTF. CDR3 in DNA: TGTGCCAGTAGCGAAAGAGCGGACGGACAGGGATTTTTGAACTATGGCTACACCTTC.

CDR3: CASQHSQGIMNTEAFF. The CDR3 bases are TGTGCCAGTCAACACAGTCAGGGGATTATGAACACTGAAGCTTTCTTT. The chain is built from TRBV19 and TRBJ1-1; tentative D call: TRBD1 (6 bases). This CDR3 comprises 16 residues. V was pared by 8 bases and J by 0 bases, with 19 bases between. Per the germline V gene, CDR1 is LNHDA and CDR2 is SQIVND (reference sequence).

This clone was observed a few times. The J gene is TRBJ1-5, the V gene TRBV19; D remains unclear. The ends were cut back, 3 bases at V and 2 bases at J, with 8 bases in the middle. The CDR3 is made up of 14 amino acids. From germline, CDR1 is LNHDA and CDR2 SQIVND (reference sequence). This CDR3 is CASSILVGNQPQHF. In nucleotides, the CDR3 is TGTGCCAGTAGTATTTTGGTGGGCAATCAGCCCCAGCATTTT.

The chain has TRBV7-2 and TRBJ2-7, with 9 nucleotides matching TRBD1. Germline lookup yields CDR1 SGHTA and CDR2 FQGNSA. Trimming cost V 4 bases and J 1 base; bases outside gene matches: 8. This CDR3 comprises 16 residues. The CDR3 DNA reads as TGTGCCAGCAGCTCCCCTCGCGGGACAGGGTCCTACGAGCAGTACTTC. It translates to CASSSPRGTGSYEQYF.

Turning to this clone: The sample holds other DNA sequences that translate to the same CDR3. The chain uses TRBV7-6 and TRBJ1-2; 8 bases fit TRBD1. This CDR3 is 14 amino acids long. V lost 5 bases to trimming and J lost 4 bases; unmatched junction nucleotides: 6. Germline V CDR1 and CDR2: SGHVS, FNYEAQ. The DNA for the CDR3 is TGTGCCAGCAGCCCAGGACAGGGAGGCTATGGCTACACCTTC. It yields the protein CASSPGQGGYGYTF.

The chain joins TRBV14 to TRBJ2-1, with 8 bases identical to TRBD2. The CDR3 covers 16 residues. The germline V gene has CDR1 SGHDN and CDR2 FVKESK. The trim removed 4 bases at V and 4 bases at J, leaving 9 bases unmatched. CDR3 DNA: TGTGCCAGCAGCCCCCGGGGGGGGCTTGGTTACAATGAGCAGTTCTTC. This sequence encodes CASSPRGGLGYNEQFF.

For this clone: One end of the junction does not line up with germline, which may come from a read error. The chain employs TRBV7-7 and TRBJ1-1; no definite D call. CDR3 length: 13 amino acids. Germline-derived CDR1 and CDR2 are SSHAT and FNYEAQ (reference sequence). CDR3 region: CASSSTENTEAFF. The CDR3 DNA is TGTGCTAGCAGCTCCACCGAGAACACTGAAGCTTTCTTT.

The V call is TRBV5-1, the J call TRBJ1-5, with D unresolved. Trimming shortened V by 0 bases and J by 3 bases, and 4 bases separated the two germline ends. CDR1 is SGHRS and CDR2 is YFSETQ in the germline V gene. The CDR3 has 13 amino acids. CDR3 sequence reads: CASSLEVNQPQHF. CDR3 DNA: TGCGCCAGCAGCTTGGAGGTCAATCAGCCCCAGCATTTT.

The chain uses TRBV11-2 and TRBJ2-7, with a weak D call TRBD1 (5 bases). Trimming removed 0 bases from V and 4 bases from J, with 19 bases in between. Germline lookup yields CDR1 SGHAT and CDR2 FQNNGV. This CDR3 has 17 amino acids. CDR3 bases: TGTGCCAGCAGCTTAGATAGAGCAGGGAAGGAGTCGTACGAGCAGTACTTC. Translating it yields CASSLDRAGKESYEQYF.

The chain links TRBV3-1 (or the pseudogene TRBV3-2) to TRBJ2-1, with 16 bases lining up with TRBD2. V gave up 4 bases and J gave up 8 bases; unmatched junction bases: 8. In germline, CDR1 is LGHDT, CDR2 YNNKEL (reference sequence). The CDR3 has 17 amino acids. In nucleotides, the CDR3 is TGTGCCAGCAGCCTCCGGGGGACTAGCGGGGGGGCCGATGAGCAGTTCTTC. Its protein is CASSLRGTSGGADEQFF.